These 7 T cell receptor beta chains were all obtained from the same sample, sequenced in a study of identical twins. TCRdb used MiXCR to reprocess the 5' RACE reads, holding one entry per CDR3 protein. The repertoire holds about 530,000 distinct CDR3 sequences, with 20% to 25% as singletons. Another study also made use of these data, one on yellow fever vaccine responses in identical twins.

Input material: CD4+ T cells sorted from blood. The receptor set was obtained from a woman aged 18-35 years in good health.

This clonotype was detected only a few times. V is TRBV6-5 and J is TRBJ2-7, with TRBD2 matching over 7 bases. V dropped 2 bases and J dropped 2; count of bases not matched to a gene: 6. Germline V gene lookup returns CDR1 MNHEY and CDR2 SVGAGI. The CDR3 consists of 15 residues. The chain's CDR3 is CASSYSGAGTYEQYF. CDR3 coding DNA: TGTGCCAGCAGTTACAGTGGAGCGGGGACCTACGAGCAGTACTTC.

The sample holds a few counts of this clonotype. The chain has TRBV12-3 or TRBV12-4 and TRBJ1-6, with D uncertain. The V end was cut by 2 bases, the J end by 8 bases, with 7 bases between. The CDR3 consists of 13 residues. For the CDR3, the DNA is TGTGCCAGCAGTTTAACGAGCGATTCACCCCTCCACTTT. Translating gives CASSLTSDSPLHF.

This clonotype occurred a few times. The rearrangement links TRBV29-1 to TRBJ2-5; perhaps TRBD2 as D (6 bases). Germline lookup yields CDR1 SQVTM and CDR2 ANQGSEA. This CDR3 is 12 amino acids long. Trimming removed 2 bases at V and 4 bases at J, with 8 bases between. CDR3 in amino acids: CSVETGAETQYF. The CDR3 DNA follows: TGCAGCGTTGAAACGGGAGCAGAGACCCAGTACTTC. The whole variable domain, filled in from reference TRBV29-1 and TRBJ2-5, reads SAVISQKPSRDICQRGTSLTIQCQVDSQVTMMFWYRQQPGQSLTLIATANQGSEATYESGFVIDKFPISRPNLTFSTLTVSNMSPEDSSIYLCSVETGAETQYFGPGTRLLVL.

The chain recombines TRBV5-1 with TRBJ2-2, with D possibly TRBD1 on 6 matching bases. The CDR3 is made up of 15 amino acids. Deletions cut 1 base from V and 0 bases from J, with 7 bases between. CDR1 is SGHRS, CDR2 YFSETQ, per germline. The CDR3 spells CASSLWDTNTGELFF. The DNA of the CDR3 is TGCGCCAGCAGCTTGTGGGACACGAACACCGGGGAGCTGTTTTTT.

This clonotype was counted many times. The rearrangement uses TRBV5-1 and TRBJ2-2; D remains unclear. Germline assignment: CDR1 SGHRS and CDR2 YFSETQ. The CDR3 runs 14 residues. V was cut by 0 bases and J by 3 bases, with 6 bases left in between. In nucleotides, the CDR3 is TGCGCCAGCAGCTTGGGTTCCCACACCGGGGAGCTGTTTTTT. This encodes CASSLGSHTGELFF. Full variable domain (outside the CDR3, taken from reference TRBV5-1 and TRBJ2-2): KAGVTQTPRYLIKTRGQQVTLSCSPISGHRSVSWYQQTPGQGLQFLFEYFSETQRNKGNFPGRFSGRQFSNSRSEMNVSTLELGDSALYLCASSLGSHTGELFFGEGSRLTVL.

This clonotype was seen a few times. The chain joins TRBV29-1 to TRBJ2-5; perhaps TRBD2 as D (5 bases). Germline V gene lookup returns CDR1 SQVTM and CDR2 ANQGSEA. The CDR3 loop spans 13 amino acids. V was pared by 3 bases and J by 6 bases, with 14 bases between. This CDR3 reads CSVDPTLGQTQYF. The DNA of the CDR3 is TGCAGCGTTGACCCCACACTAGGGCAGACCCAGTACTTC.

The rearrangement joins TRBV12-3 or TRBV12-4 to TRBJ2-7; 9 bases align to TRBD1. Trimming removed 5 bases from V and 4 bases from J; junction bases left unmatched: 12. CDR3 length equals 16 residues. CDR3 sequence: CASSAPPGQGLYEQYF. The CDR3 coding sequence is TGTGCCAGCAGTGCCCCTCCGGGACAGGGTTTATACGAGCAGTACTTC.